Listed here are 23 T cell receptor beta chains from one sample, sequenced in a study of blood T cells in healthy people across ages. Then a second PCR, running roughly 7 to 11 cycles, was carried out with a sample-barcoded 5' primer and a J-beta primer mix. TCRdb analysed the 5' RACE reads with MiXCR anew, one entry per CDR3 protein. The sample gives hundreds of thousands of distinct CDR3 sequences, less than 40% of which show up once; 15% to 17% is in the top ten. Material for sequencing was blood. Every receptor here comes from a woman of 80 years or more in good health.

A word on this clonotype: A much larger clone differs by one base, so this may be a read error. The chain carries TRBV20-1 and TRBJ1-1, with 8 bases lining up with TRBD1. The CDR3 is 15 amino acids. Germline V gives CDR1 DFQATT, CDR2 SNEGSKA (reference sequence). The ends lost 3 bases at V and 5 bases at J; junction bases unmatched: 11. CDR3 in DNA: TGCAGTGCTAGGGGGCCTGGACAGGGTATTACTGAAGCTTTCTTT. Protein: CSARGPGQGITEAFF.

The V gene is TRBV20-1, the J gene TRBJ2-5, with D unclear. Deletions cut 2 bases from V and 2 bases from J, with 9 bases between. The CDR3 totals 13 residues. Germline assignment: CDR1 DFQATT and CDR2 SNEGSKA (reference sequence). This CDR3 reads CSARKGWQETQYF. DNA for the CDR3: TGCAGTGCTAGAAAAGGGTGGCAAGAGACCCAGTACTTC.

This chain joins TRBV5-6 and TRBJ1-2, with a possible D match to TRBD1 (5 bases). The V gene lost 0 bases and the J gene lost 6 bases, with 15 bases spanning the gap. This CDR3 has 15 residues. Per the germline V gene, CDR1 is SGHDT and CDR2 is YYEEEE. The CDR3 bases are TGTGCCAGCAGCTTGGTTTGGGACGTCTCCCATGGCTACACCTTC. Translation gives CASSLVWDVSHGYTF.

This clonotype was recorded many times. The chain recombines TRBV3-1 with TRBJ1-2; no reliable D call. This CDR3 comprises 16 residues. The V gene's germline CDR1 is LGHDT and CDR2 YNNKEL (reference sequence). The V gene lost 0 bases and the J gene lost 4 bases, with 15 bases spanning the gap. The CDR3 region is CASSQDIEVGSYGYTF. The CDR3 DNA follows: TGTGCCAGCAGCCAAGACATTGAAGTCGGGAGCTATGGCTACACCTTC.

This clonotype was counted many times. The V call is TRBV21-1, the J call TRBJ2-1; the table's D call, TRBD2, has no DNA check behind it. TRBV21-1 is a pseudogene. The CDR3 consists of 18 residues. Here the CDR3 reads CASSKGSNSGVYYNEQFF. The DNA of the CDR3 is TGTGCCAGCAGCAAAGGGAGTAATAGCGGGGTCTACTACAATGAGCAGTTCTTC.

There are many counts of this clonotype. The chain links TRBV3-1 to TRBJ2-5; D call uncertain. There are 14 residues in the CDR3. Deletions cut 1 base from V and 1 base from J, with 7 bases between. The V gene's germline CDR1 is LGHDT and CDR2 YNNKEL (reference sequence). In nucleotides, the CDR3 is TGTGCCAGCAGCCAAGGCGGCAGCCAAGAGACCCAGTACTTC. This gives the protein CASSQGGSQETQYF.

In regard to this clonotype: This could be a read error, since a much larger clone is one nucleotide away. This chain connects TRBV12-3 or TRBV12-4 to TRBJ1-1; D is unresolved. The CDR3 has 12 residues. V was pared by 2 bases and J by 4 bases, with 5 bases between. The CDR3 is CASSLHITEAFF. The CDR3 DNA follows: TGTGCCAGCAGTTTACACATCACTGAAGCTTTCTTT.

This clonotype was counted once. V is TRBV14 and J is TRBJ2-1; 7 nucleotides align to TRBD1. The CDR3 totals 13 residues. Germline CDR1 SGHDN, CDR2 FVKESK. V lost 2 bases and J lost 13; bases outside the gene matches: 8. The CDR3, as DNA: TGTGCCAGCAGCCAAACCACAGGGGTCGCTCAGTTCTTC. Translating gives CASSQTTGVAQFF.

This clonotype turned up a few times. The chain carries TRBV4-2 and TRBJ1-5, with D unclear. V was pared by 0 bases and J by 7 bases, with 7 bases between. Germline loops: CDR1 LGHNA, CDR2 YNFKEQ. The CDR3 has 13 amino acids. CDR3 protein: CASSQDSGQPQHF. The CDR3 nucleotides read TGTGCCAGCAGCCAAGATTCCGGGCAGCCCCAGCATTTT.

This clonotype came up many times. The junction and the germline gene differ at one end; a read error may be behind it. The chain couples TRBV5-1 to TRBJ2-5; possibly TRBD1 or TRBD2 for D (5 bases each). CDR1 is SGHRS and CDR2 is YFSETQ in the germline V gene. This CDR3 contains 13 residues. The CDR3 bases are TGTGCCAGCAGTAGAGGGGCCCAAGAGACCCAGTACTTC. Amino acid sequence: CASSRGAQETQYF.

Of note for this clonotype: With a much larger clone just one base away, this may be a read error. It is unclear where the CDR3 begins or ends on the DNA, so no DNA is shown, and the CDR3 is as TCRdb lists it. This chain connects TRBV12-3 or TRBV12-4 to TRBJ2-7; the table's D call, TRBD1, has no DNA check behind it. 14 amino acids form the CDR3, both terminal residues included. The CDR3 here is CASSSSTGGNIQYF.

This clonotype was observed a handful of times. The chain uses TRBV6-1 and TRBJ1-1; no clear D. V shed 7 bases and J shed 10 bases, with 13 bases lying between them. Germline CDR1 reads MNHNS; CDR2 reads SASEGT. This CDR3 is built from 11 residues. The CDR3 reads CASTEVGRAFF. The DNA for the CDR3 is TGTGCCAGCACAGAGGTCGGGAGAGCTTTCTTT.

The chain joins TRBV28 to TRBJ1-4; D is possibly TRBD1 (5 bases). CDR1 MDHEN and CDR2 SYDVKM come from the germline V gene. Trimming took 4 bases from V and 2 from J, leaving 11 bases between them. This CDR3 comprises 15 residues. CDR3 sequence: CASSSGGITNEKLFF. In DNA form, the CDR3 reads TGTGCCAGCAGTTCCGGGGGAATCACTAATGAAAAACTGTTTTTT.

This clonotype has just one count. A read error may be the cause here, since a much bigger clone is one base away. The chain uses TRBV9 and TRBJ2-1; a weak D match, TRBD1 (5 bases). The J call may be wrong; the DNA end is better matched by TRBJ2-7. Germline loops: CDR1 SGDLS, CDR2 YYNGEE. The CDR3 extends over 15 amino acids. The CDR3 DNA follows: TGTGCCAGCAGCGTAACTGCAGGGCGTGGCGACGAGCAGTACTTC. Amino acids: CASSVTAGRGDEQYF.

In regard to this clonotype: Because it lacks the conserved phenylalanine or tryptophan at the end, this CDR3 is likely a read error. J is TRBJ2-7 and V is TRBV6-5; D is possibly TRBD1 (5 bases). The V end was cut by 4 bases, the J end by 4 bases, with 14 bases between. Germline V gives CDR1 MNHEY, CDR2 SVGAGI. The CDR3 has 14 amino acids. For the CDR3, the DNA is TGTGCCAGCAGTTGCAGACAGTTCGGGTACGAGCAGTACCTC. Translation gives CASSCRQFGYEQYL.

The J gene is TRBJ2-1, the V gene TRBV2; the match to TRBD2 covers 10 bases. The CDR3 sequence is 15 residues long. CDR1 is SNHLY, CDR2 FYNNEI, per germline. V was pared by 7 bases and J by 5 bases, with 8 bases of the junction left unmatched. CDR3 nucleotide sequence: TGTGCCAGCAAAGCGGGGGGGCGTTTACACAATGAGCAGTTCTTC. This translates into CASKAGGRLHNEQFF. The entire variable domain, with the rest obtained from reference TRBV2 and TRBJ2-1, is as follows: EPEVTQTPSHQVTQMGQEVILRCVPISNHLYFYWYRQILGQKVEFLVSFYNNEISEKSEIFDDQFSVERPDGSNFTLKIRSTKLEDSAMYFCASKAGGRLHNEQFFGPGTRLTVL.

This clonotype showed up just a few times. A read error may explain this, as a much larger clone is one base away. J is TRBJ2-3 and V is TRBV18; a possible D gene is TRBD1 (6 bases). This CDR3 spans 13 amino acids. CDR1 is KGHSH and CDR2 is LQKENI in the germline V gene. The DNA for the CDR3 is TGTGCCAGCGCACCAAACAGGGAAGATACGCAGTATTTT. Encoded protein: CASAPNREDTQYF.

This clonotype turned up a few times. The genes are TRBV21-1 and TRBJ1-2; TRBD1 is the table's D call, not checked against the DNA. TRBV21-1 is a pseudogene. This CDR3 has 15 residues. CDR3 in DNA: TGTGCCAGCAGCGGACGGGACAGGGGGCATTATGGCTACACCTTC. Protein: CASSGRDRGHYGYTF.

This clonotype showed up many times. V and J are TRBV6-6 and TRBJ2-6; 10 bases match TRBD1. Losses at the gene ends were 5 bases for V and 2 bases for J; bases not matched to a gene: 9. From germline, CDR1 is MNHNY and CDR2 SVGAGI (reference sequence). The CDR3 is 18 amino acids. The CDR3 DNA follows: TGTGCCAGCAGTCCGGGGACAGGGGCAAGGGCTGGGGCCAACGTCCTGACTTTC. Translated, it gives CASSPGTGARAGANVLTF.

This clonotype has just one count. V is TRBV5-1 and J is TRBJ1-1, with D possibly matching TRBD1 (6 bases). V was cut by 4 bases and J by 4 bases, with 11 bases left in between. Germline loops: CDR1 SGHRS, CDR2 YFSETQ. The CDR3 sequence is 13 residues long. CDR3 nucleotide sequence: TGCGCCAGCAGCACTGACAGGAGCACTGAAGCTTTCTTT. Protein: CASSTDRSTEAFF.

This clonotype showed up many times. The rearrangement uses TRBV6-6 and TRBJ1-5, with 10 bases that match TRBD1. Germline trimming cut 6 bases from V and 1 base from J; bases unmatched to any gene: 9. This CDR3 region has 17 residues. Germline assignment: CDR1 MNHNY and CDR2 SVGAGI (reference sequence). The CDR3 here is CASSLGQGLLSNQPQHF. In nucleotides, the CDR3 is TGTGCCAGCAGCCTGGGACAGGGGTTGTTGAGCAATCAGCCCCAGCATTTT.

This clonotype was counted many times. The chain joins TRBV5-1 to TRBJ2-1, with 9 bases lining up with TRBD2. Germline trimming cut 3 bases from V and 3 bases from J; bases unmatched to any gene: 7. The CDR3 has 16 amino acids. Germline V CDR1 and CDR2: SGHRS, YFSETQ. CDR3 protein: CASSSNLAGDYNEQFF. In DNA, the CDR3 is TGCGCCAGCAGCTCGAACTTAGCGGGGGACTACAATGAGCAGTTCTTC.

This clonotype was recorded at least ten times. This sequence joins TRBV27 and TRBJ2-7; D gene uncertain. V lost 2 bases and J 1 base, leaving 12 bases between the germline ends. The CDR3 contains 15 residues. Germline V CDR1 and CDR2: MNHEY, SMNVEV (reference sequence). CDR3 in amino acids: CASSLHSRTSYEQYF. CDR3 sequence (DNA): TGTGCCAGCAGTTTACACAGCCGAACATCCTACGAGCAGTACTTC.